The rows below give T cell receptor beta chains drawn from one sample of a study of response to subunit inactivated influenza vaccine. TCRdb processed the RT-PCR reads anew with MiXCR; each CDR3 protein has one entry. The data hold more than 500,000 distinct CDR3 sequences, with roughly 10% observed a single time. These data also featured in a second study, about T cells expressing NK-cell markers.

Sequencing was performed on PBMCs from blood, taken on the day of vaccination. These receptors were taken from a man aged 50 or older who received an inactivated influenza vaccine. The CDR3 runs from the conserved cysteine through the conserved F or W. Each record gives: CDR3 DNA, CDR3 protein, V gene, clone size, J gene, D gene. D genes are given only for firm matches. Only some rows state a clone size, as once, few, many or a class for expanded clones.

TGTGCCAGCAGCCCCGCGGTTCACGAGCAGTACTTC,CASSPAVHEQYF,TRBV7-9,-,TRBJ2-7,-
TGTGCCAGCGCGCTAGCGGGGCTTTACAATGAGCAGTTCTTC,CASALAGLYNEQFF,TRBV12-3/TRBV12-4,-,TRBJ2-1,TRBD2
TGTGCCACCAGAAAAAGTGCGGGCTCAAAAGATACGCAGTATTTT,CATRKSAGSKDTQYF,TRBV15,-,TRBJ2-3,-
TGTGCCAGCAGCTTAATTGGCGGGACAGGGGGAGAGACCCAGTACTTC,CASSLIGGTGGETQYF,TRBV7-9,few,TRBJ2-5,TRBD1
TGCAGCGTTGAAAAAACCGGGACACTGTACCAAGAGACCCAGTACTTC,CSVEKTGTLYQETQYF,TRBV29-1,-,TRBJ2-5,-
TGTGCCAGCAGCAGTAAGGATGAGCAGTTCTTC,CASSSKDEQFF,TRBV7-2,few,TRBJ2-1,-
TGCGCCAGCAGTGGGGGGGCAGGATTAAATGAGCAGTTCTTC,CASSGGAGLNEQFF,TRBV5-1,many,TRBJ2-1,-
TGCGCCAGCAGCCAAGAACCCGACAGGCGCTACGAGCAGTACTTC,CASSQEPDRRYEQYF,TRBV4-3,-,TRBJ2-7,-
TGTGCCAGCAGCGGACAGGCCGTTTCCTACGAGCAGTACTTC,CASSGQAVSYEQYF,TRBV13,few,TRBJ2-7,TRBD1
TGTGCCAGCAGCTTCGAGGTCGGGAGCAGAGAGACCCAGTACTTC,CASSFEVGSRETQYF,TRBV7-9,-,TRBJ2-5,-
TGTGCCAGCACCCGACAGGGGACCACCTACGAGCAGTACTTC,CASTRQGTTYEQYF,TRBV12-3/TRBV12-4,-,TRBJ2-7,TRBD1
TGTGCCAGCAGCGCCGTAGCGGGAGGGGATGGGGAGCAGTACTTC,CASSAVAGGDGEQYF,TRBV7-2,few,TRBJ2-7,TRBD2
TGTGCCAGCAGTTTCGGGGGGCGGGTAGATACGCAGTATTTT,CASSFGGRVDTQYF,TRBV27,few,TRBJ2-3,-
TGTGCCAGCAGCTTACAGGTCGGGTATCAGCCCCAGCATTTT,CASSLQVGYQPQHF,TRBV7-2,few,TRBJ1-5,-
TGCAGTGCTAGCCCGGAGGGGGGGGCGACCTACAATGAGCAGTTCTTC,CSASPEGGATYNEQFF,TRBV20-1,-,TRBJ2-1,-
TGTGCCAGCAGTAAGGGACAGGGAGGAAATGAAAAACTGTTTTTT,CASSKGQGGNEKLFF,TRBV11-2,-,TRBJ1-4,TRBD1
TGTGCCAGCAGCCCCCTCTTAGCTAGCGGGAGGAGGCGCACCTACAATGAGCAGTTCTTC,CASSPLLASGRRRTYNEQFF,TRBV7-8,-,TRBJ2-1,TRBD2
TGCAGTGCTGCCGGGACTAGCGACTTCTACGAGCAGTACTTC,CSAAGTSDFYEQYF,TRBV20-1,few,TRBJ2-7,TRBD2
TGCGCCAGCAGCCTTAGCGTCCTGAACACCGGGGAGCTGTTTTTT,CASSLSVLNTGELFF,TRBV4-1,many,TRBJ2-2,-
TGCGCCAGCAGCCAAGATCGACTATCCTCCGGGGAGCTGTTTTTT,CASSQDRLSSGELFF,TRBV4-3,few,TRBJ2-2,-
TGTGCCAGCGCAGAGGGGTATTACACCGGGGAGCTGTTTTTT,CASAEGYYTGELFF,TRBV4-2,few,TRBJ2-2,-
TGTGCCAGCAGCTTATTCGGGAGATGGGAGACCCAGTACTTC,CASSLFGRWETQYF,TRBV7-2,-,TRBJ2-5,-
TGTGCCACCAGCAGAGATCCAGGGGTTTTAGGTGAAAAACTGTTTTTT,CATSRDPGVLGEKLFF,TRBV15,many,TRBJ1-4,-
TGTGCCTCGACCGACAGATTCTATGGCTACACCTTC,CASTDRFYGYTF,TRBV12-3/TRBV12-4,few,TRBJ1-2,-
TGTGCCAGCAGTTCCGAGGTGAACTATGGCTACACCTTC,CASSSEVNYGYTF,TRBV12-3/TRBV12-4,many,TRBJ1-2,-
TGTGCCAGCTCACCAGTCGGGAGATCGGATGAGCAGTTCTTC,CASSPVGRSDEQFF,TRBV18,-,TRBJ2-1,-
TGTGCCACCAGCAGAGAAAGACAGGGGGTCCGTCAGCCCCAGCATTTT,CATSRERQGVRQPQHF,TRBV15,-,TRBJ1-5,TRBD1
TGTGCCAGCTCTCGATCGGCGGGAGACTATGGCTACACCTTC,CASSRSAGDYGYTF,TRBV6-1,few,TRBJ1-2,-
TGTGCCAGCAGTTACTCAGGCGGGAGTGGCTACGAGCAGTACTTC,CASSYSGGSGYEQYF,TRBV6-5,few,TRBJ2-7,TRBD2
TGTGCCACGACCTCTAGCGGGGCCTCCTACGAGCAGTACTTC,CATTSSGASYEQYF,TRBV10-3,few,TRBJ2-7,TRBD2
TGTGCCAGCAGTTACGGGGCGTTCTCTGGGGCCAACGTCCTGACTTTC,CASSYGAFSGANVLTF,TRBV6-2/TRBV6-3,few,TRBJ2-6,-
TGCGCCAGCAGTTCCGACTTAACAGGGGGCACTGATACGCAGTATTTT,CASSSDLTGGTDTQYF,TRBV5-1,many,TRBJ2-3,TRBD1
TGTGCCAGCAGCCCGGACACCTACAATGAGCAGTTCTTC,CASSPDTYNEQFF,TRBV7-2,few,TRBJ2-1,-
TGTGCCAGCAGCAAGGCAGGGTCCAACGAGCAGTACTTC,CASSKAGSNEQYF,TRBV27,few,TRBJ2-7,-
TGTGCCAGCAGCATCCACCCCAGAAGACAGGGGATTCCCACAGATACGCAGTATTTT,CASSIHPRRQGIPTDTQYF,TRBV21-1,few,TRBJ2-3,-
TGTGCCAGCAGCTCGCGGGAAGAGCAGTTCTTC,CASSSREEQFF,TRBV6-5,-,TRBJ2-1,-
TGTGCCAGCAGCGTCAACAGGGCAGATACGCAGTATTTT,CASSVNRADTQYF,TRBV9,-,TRBJ2-3,-
TGCAGTGCTAGTCCCGCCGGCGGGAGGGCGTTAAATGAGCAGTTCTTC,CSASPAGGRALNEQFF,TRBV20-1,-,TRBJ2-1,TRBD2
TGTGCCAGCAGCAACCGGGACAGTTCCGAGCAGTACTTC,CASSNRDSSEQYF,TRBV11-2,few,TRBJ2-7,TRBD1
TGCGCCAGCAGCCACTCCGGGAGCAAGGGGGATGGCTACACCTTC,CASSHSGSKGDGYTF,TRBV5-1,-,TRBJ1-2,-
TGTGCCAGCTCACCACGGCGGGAGCAAGAGACCCAGTACTTC,CASSPRREQETQYF,TRBV18,-,TRBJ2-5,TRBD2
TGTGCCAGCAGCTCCCATGGCGAGATCCAAGAGACCCAGTACTTC,CASSSHGEIQETQYF,TRBV7-3,few,TRBJ2-5,-
TGTGCCAGCAGTTTAGGGAGGGGGTTATATAGCAATCAGCCCCAGCATTTT,CASSLGRGLYSNQPQHF,TRBV12-3/TRBV12-4,-,TRBJ1-5,-
TGCGCCAGCAGCCAAGAGGGGGGGACAGGGCCAGATACGCAGTATTTT,CASSQEGGTGPDTQYF,TRBV4-1,many,TRBJ2-3,TRBD1
TGTGCCAGCGGGTATTCACTGGGCGAGCAGTACTTC,CASGYSLGEQYF,TRBV7-9,-,TRBJ2-7,-
TGCAGCGTTGAAGTGAGAGGGACAGAAAACATTCAGTACTTC,CSVEVRGTENIQYF,TRBV29-1,few,TRBJ2-4,TRBD1
TGTGCCAGCAGCCTACAGGGGTGGTCCTACAATGAGCAGTTCTTC,CASSLQGWSYNEQFF,TRBV5-6,few,TRBJ2-1,TRBD1
TGTGCCAGCAGCCAAGGTCGGAGACAGGGAATATACGAGCAGTACTTC,CASSQGRRQGIYEQYF,TRBV14,-,TRBJ2-7,TRBD1
TGCAGTCTCAGGAGGGGACCTACATACAATGAGCAGTTCTTC,CSLRRGPTYNEQFF,TRBV20-1,-,TRBJ2-1,-
TGTGCCAGCAGTGATACAGGGGTAACCAAAAACATTCAGTACTTC,CASSDTGVTKNIQYF,TRBV6-1,-,TRBJ2-4,TRBD1
TGCAGTGCTAGAGCCCCTCAACTAGCGACTTACGAGCAGTACTTC,CSARAPQLATYEQYF,TRBV20-1,few,TRBJ2-7,TRBD2
TGTGCCATCAGAAGGACAGGGGCAGGCACAGATACGCAGTATTTT,CAIRRTGAGTDTQYF,TRBV10-3,-,TRBJ2-3,TRBD1
TGCGCCAGCAGCTTAGGGGTTAGGGGTTACAATGAGCAGTTCTTC,CASSLGVRGYNEQFF,TRBV5-1,-,TRBJ2-1,-
TGTGCCAGCAGTCCTCCCTTAGGGCAGAACAATCAGCCCCAGCATTTT,CASSPPLGQNNQPQHF,TRBV28,-,TRBJ1-5,-
TGTGCCAGCAGTTCACCTCAGGGCCCCGTCACTGAAGCTTTCTTT,CASSSPQGPVTEAFF,TRBV12-3/TRBV12-4,few,TRBJ1-1,-